In its sample, the clone carrying this T cell receptor beta chain was seen once. V lost 5 bases, J lost 4 bases, and 6 bases lay in between. CDR1 is SGHAT, CDR2 FQNNGV, per germline. The CDR3 runs to 13 residues. These data come from a study of T cells in Graves' hyperthyroidism and ophthalmopathy. The PBMCs had their origin in roughly 9.4 ml of fresh peripheral blood. Amplified TCR beta CDR3 regions came from RNA transcripts. The TCR CDR3 was amplified in a first-round RT-PCR using the HTBI primer set. MiXCR, applied by TCRdb to the multiplex PCR reads, yields one record per CDR3 protein. Of 750,000 to 900,000 distinct CDR3 sequences listed, over 35% are singletons.

The source of this sequence is a man younger than 30 with Graves' hyperthyroidism. Source material: blood. The V and J genes are TRBV11-2 and TRBJ2-6; D uncertain. CDR3 coding DNA: TGTGCCAGCAGCGCGCAGGGGGCCAACGTCCTGACTTTC. The encoded protein is CASSAQGANVLTF.